This is a list of T cell receptor beta chains from one sample in a study of cytomegalovirus exposure and HLA in healthy donors. Profiled with immunoSEQ multiplex PCR; TCRdb holds only in-frame clones, not every one. The repertoire includes about 180,000 clones, 76% of them detected once, and roughly 1.6% sits in the top ten. Sequences were obtained from PBMCs. These receptors originate from a man between 18 and 29 years old in good health and CMV-seronegative. The CDR3 runs from the conserved cysteine through the conserved F or W. Fields, in order: J gene, D gene, clone size, V gene, CDR3 protein, CDR3 DNA. A D gene is named only where the DNA matches it firmly. Rows give clone size only sometimes, using once, few, many, or a class for an expanded clone.

>TRBJ1-6|NA|NA|TRBV28
CASNPRVSGSPLHF
TGTGCCAGCAACCCCAGGGTATCGGGCTCACCCCTCCACTTT
>TRBJ2-3|TRBD2|NA|TRBV5-1
CASSLVRGDTDTQYF
TGCGCCAGCAGCTTGGTCCGGGGGGACACAGATACGCAGTATTTT
>TRBJ2-1|TRBD2|NA|TRBV27
CASSPIAGAAEQFF
TGTGCCAGCAGTCCAATAGCGGGAGCGGCTGAGCAGTTCTTC
>TRBJ2-7|TRBD2|NA|TRBV6-5
CASSEGGRAYEQYF
TGTGCCAGCAGTGAAGGCGGGAGGGCCTACGAGCAGTACTTC
>TRBJ2-3|NA|NA|TRBV27
CASSLEGRTTDTQYF
TGTGCCAGCAGTTTAGAAGGGAGGACCACAGATACGCAGTATTTT
>TRBJ2-2|TRBD2|NA|TRBV7-6
CASSAPRAGTSGRGELFF
TGTGCCAGCAGCGCACCAAGAGCCGGGACTAGCGGGAGAGGGGAGCTGTTTTTT
>TRBJ2-2|TRBD2|NA|TRBV10-3
CATEASLGTTENTGELFF
TGTGCCACCGAGGCCTCCCTGGGGACTACAGAGAACACCGGGGAGCTGTTTTTT
>TRBJ1-6|NA|NA|TRBV6-1
CASSGLRGSYNSPLHF
TGTGCCAGCAGTGGCCTGAGAGGCTCCTATAATTCACCCCTCCACTTT
>TRBJ1-1|NA|NA|TRBV2
CASTEPEAFF
TGTGCCAGTACCGAGCCTGAAGCTTTCTTT
>TRBJ1-1|NA|NA|TRBV5-1
CASSLIQMNTEAFF
TGCGCCAGCAGCTTGATACAGATGAACACTGAAGCTTTCTTT
>TRBJ2-3|TRBD2|NA|TRBV5-1
CASSWGLAGLSSVTDTQYF
TGCGCCAGCAGCTGGGGACTAGCGGGACTCTCATCGGTCACAGATACGCAGTATTTT
>TRBJ2-7|NA|few|TRBV5-1
CASSLDPGVPNEQYF
TGCGCCAGCAGCTTGGATCCGGGAGTTCCCAACGAGCAGTACTTC
>TRBJ2-3|TRBD2|NA|TRBV11-1
CASSGGLAGRDTQYF
TGTGCCAGCAGCGGGGGACTAGCGGGGAGAGATACGCAGTATTTT
>TRBJ1-1|TRBD1|NA|TRBV7-9
CASSPGQGRGNTEAFF
TGTGCCAGCAGCCCGGGACAGGGGAGGGGGAACACTGAAGCTTTCTTT
>TRBJ2-2|TRBD1|NA|TRBV6-6
CASGDRNTGELFF
TGTGCCTCAGGGGACAGAAACACCGGGGAGCTGTTTTTT
>TRBJ2-4|TRBD2|once|TRBV4-1
CASSPTGTRGNIQYF
TGCGCCAGCAGCCCAACCGGGACTAGAGGAAACATTCAGTACTTC
>TRBJ1-5|NA|NA|TRBV19
CASSRVANQPQHF
TGTGCCAGTAGCAGGGTAGCTAATCAGCCCCAGCATTTT
>TRBJ2-3|NA|few|TRBV5-1
CASSLDALGTQYF
TGCGCCAGCAGCTTGGATGCGCTAGGTACGCAGTATTTT
>TRBJ2-5|TRBD1|few|TRBV19
CASSPSGTGRETQYF
TGTGCCAGTAGCCCCTCCGGGACAGGGAGGGAGACCCAGTACTTC
>TRBJ1-5|TRBD1|NA|TRBV27
CASRSGQGDQPQHF
TGTGCCAGCAGATCCGGACAGGGAGATCAGCCCCAGCATTTT
>TRBJ2-3|TRBD2|NA|TRBV11-3
CASSLGSGRATDTQYF
TGTGCCAGCAGCTTAGGCAGCGGGAGGGCCACAGATACGCAGTATTTT
>TRBJ1-2|NA|NA|TRBV9
CASSARIYGYTF
TGTGCCAGCAGCGCTAGGATTTATGGCTACACCTTC
>TRBJ1-6|NA|NA|TRBV10-3
CAISDSSSYNSPLHF
TGTGCCATCAGTGACTCGAGCTCCTATAATTCACCCCTCCACTTT
>TRBJ2-7|TRBD1|few|TRBV10-3
CAISGTGQHEQYF
TGTGCCATTTCCGGGACAGGGCAACACGAGCAGTACTTC
>TRBJ1-2|NA|NA|TRBV28
CASSLRPQSPGGYTF
TGTGCCAGCAGTTTAAGGCCCCAATCTCCGGGGGGCTACACCTTC
>TRBJ1-1|NA|NA|TRBV11-2
CASSYSRNTEAFF
TGTGCCAGCAGCTACAGCAGGAACACTGAAGCTTTCTTT
>TRBJ1-6|TRBD1|NA|TRBV27
CASSVGTENSPLHF
TGTGCCAGCAGTGTTGGGACAGAAAATTCACCCCTCCACTTT
>TRBJ2-7|NA|NA|TRBV19
CASSIERGSSSYEQYF
TGTGCCAGTAGTATAGAGCGAGGGTCAAGCTCCTACGAGCAGTACTTC
>TRBJ2-7|NA|NA|TRBV28
CASSSPSSYEQYF
TGTGCCAGCAGTTCTCCCTCCTCCTACGAGCAGTACTTC
>TRBJ2-1|NA|NA|TRBV10-3
CAIRDQREGAYNEQFF
TGTGCCATCCGCGATCAGAGGGAGGGGGCCTACAATGAGCAGTTCTTC
>TRBJ1-1|NA|NA|TRBV5-1
CASSLAGVGTEAFF
TGCGCCAGCAGCTTGGCCGGGGTCGGGACTGAAGCTTTCTTT
>TRBJ1-1|TRBD1|NA|TRBV7-2
CASSPWTGRNTEAFF
TGTGCCAGCAGCCCCTGGACAGGGAGGAACACTGAAGCTTTCTTT
>TRBJ2-3|NA|NA|TRBV5-6
CASSYPTVDTDTQYF
TGTGCCAGCAGCTATCCGACAGTGGATACAGATACGCAGTATTTT
>TRBJ1-2|NA|NA|TRBV6-5
CASSPTSADAYGYTF
TGTGCCAGCAGCCCTACCAGCGCTGACGCTTATGGCTACACCTTC
>TRBJ2-5|NA|NA|TRBV30
CAWSVLGVQETQYF
TGTGCCTGGAGTGTACTCGGGGTTCAAGAGACCCAGTACTTC
>TRBJ1-6|TRBD1|NA|TRBV2
CASQVGQYNSPLHF
TGTGCCAGCCAAGTGGGACAGTATAATTCACCCCTCCACTTT
>TRBJ1-5|TRBD1|NA|TRBV2
CASTEGQGGQPQHF
TGTGCCAGCACCGAAGGACAGGGCGGTCAGCCCCAGCATTTT
>TRBJ2-5|NA|NA|TRBV7-9
CASSSSRLTETQYF
TGTGCCAGCAGCTCGTCCCGTCTAACAGAGACCCAGTACTTC
>TRBJ2-7|TRBD2|few|TRBV28
CASGRSGGSYEQYF
TGTGCCAGCGGCCGTAGCGGGGGCTCCTACGAGCAGTACTTC
>TRBJ2-2|TRBD1|NA|TRBV5-4
CASSSGQNRGLGELFF
TGTGCCAGCAGCTCGGGACAGAATAGGGGGCTCGGGGAGCTGTTTTTT
>TRBJ2-1|TRBD2|NA|TRBV28
CASSLGRAFPNEQFF
TGTGCCAGCAGTTTGGGGAGGGCCTTCCCAAATGAGCAGTTCTTC
>TRBJ2-5|NA|once|TRBV7-2
CASSPRVGLGETQYF
TGTGCCAGCAGCCCCAGGGTGGGACTGGGCGAGACCCAGTACTTC
>TRBJ2-7|TRBD1|NA|TRBV28
CASSFDRGVRHEQYF
TGTGCCAGCAGTTTTGACAGGGGAGTTCGCCACGAGCAGTACTTC
>TRBJ1-5|NA|NA|TRBV28
CASSLTKGPQHF
TGTGCCAGCAGTTTGACTAAGGGGCCCCAGCATTTT
>TRBJ2-5|NA|NA|TRBV19
CASSIKQGFGETQYF
TGTGCCAGTAGTATAAAACAGGGCTTTGGGGAGACCCAGTACTTC
>TRBJ2-1|TRBD1|once|TRBV9
CASSGSTGVSYNEQFF
TGTGCCAGCAGCGGGTCGACAGGGGTCTCCTACAATGAGCAGTTCTTC
>TRBJ1-1|NA|few|TRBV7-9
CASSLYNTEAFF
TGTGCCAGCAGCTTATATAACACTGAAGCTTTCTTT
>TRBJ2-1|NA|once|TRBV7-6
CASSLAKAGTSYNEQFF
TGTGCCAGCAGCTTAGCGAAGGCGGGAACCTCCTACAATGAGCAGTTCTTC
>TRBJ1-3|NA|NA|TRBV7-9
CASSPPGSGNTIYF
TGTGCCAGCAGCCCACCAGGCTCTGGAAACACCATATATTTT
>TRBJ1-1|TRBD1|NA|TRBV5-6
CASSQDRGGTEAFF
TGTGCCAGCAGCCAGGACAGGGGTGGGACTGAAGCTTTCTTT
>TRBJ2-1|NA|few|TRBV15
CATSSEEGNEQFF
TGTGCCACCAGCAGTGAGGAGGGGAATGAGCAGTTCTTC
>TRBJ1-6|NA|NA|TRBV6-4
CASIARLPLGSSYNSPLHF
TGTGCCAGCATCGCCAGGCTCCCGCTGGGCAGCTCCTATAATTCACCCCTCCACTTT
>TRBJ2-7|NA|NA|TRBV9
CASSVGQTASYEQYF
TGTGCCAGCAGCGTCGGACAGACCGCGAGCTACGAGCAGTACTTC
>TRBJ2-5|TRBD2|NA|TRBV5-1
CASSLLTSGQETQYF
TGCGCCAGCAGCCTGCTAACTAGCGGTCAAGAGACCCAGTACTTC
>TRBJ2-7|NA|NA|TRBV6-5
CASSSATGFYEQYF
TGTGCCAGCAGTTCCGCAACAGGGTTCTACGAGCAGTACTTC